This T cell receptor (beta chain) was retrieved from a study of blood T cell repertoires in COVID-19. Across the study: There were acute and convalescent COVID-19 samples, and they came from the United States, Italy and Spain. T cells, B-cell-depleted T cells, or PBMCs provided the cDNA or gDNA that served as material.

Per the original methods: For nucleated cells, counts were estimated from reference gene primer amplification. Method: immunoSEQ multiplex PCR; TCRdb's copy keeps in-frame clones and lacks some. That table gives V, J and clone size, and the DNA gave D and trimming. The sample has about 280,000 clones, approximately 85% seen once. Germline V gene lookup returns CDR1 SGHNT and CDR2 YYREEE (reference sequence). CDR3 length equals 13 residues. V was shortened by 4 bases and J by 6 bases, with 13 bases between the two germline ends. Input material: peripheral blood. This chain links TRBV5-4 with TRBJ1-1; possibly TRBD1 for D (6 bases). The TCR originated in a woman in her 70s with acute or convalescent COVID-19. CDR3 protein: CASSLPGVAEAFF. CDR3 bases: TGTGCCAGCAGCCTTCCAGGGGTGGCTGAAGCTTTCTTT. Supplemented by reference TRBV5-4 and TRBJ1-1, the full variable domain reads ETGVTQSPTHLIKTRGQQVTLRCSSQSGHNTVSWYQQALGQGPQFIFQYYREEENGRGNFPPRFSGLQFPNYSSELNVNALELDDSALYLCASSLPGVAEAFFGQGTRLTVV.